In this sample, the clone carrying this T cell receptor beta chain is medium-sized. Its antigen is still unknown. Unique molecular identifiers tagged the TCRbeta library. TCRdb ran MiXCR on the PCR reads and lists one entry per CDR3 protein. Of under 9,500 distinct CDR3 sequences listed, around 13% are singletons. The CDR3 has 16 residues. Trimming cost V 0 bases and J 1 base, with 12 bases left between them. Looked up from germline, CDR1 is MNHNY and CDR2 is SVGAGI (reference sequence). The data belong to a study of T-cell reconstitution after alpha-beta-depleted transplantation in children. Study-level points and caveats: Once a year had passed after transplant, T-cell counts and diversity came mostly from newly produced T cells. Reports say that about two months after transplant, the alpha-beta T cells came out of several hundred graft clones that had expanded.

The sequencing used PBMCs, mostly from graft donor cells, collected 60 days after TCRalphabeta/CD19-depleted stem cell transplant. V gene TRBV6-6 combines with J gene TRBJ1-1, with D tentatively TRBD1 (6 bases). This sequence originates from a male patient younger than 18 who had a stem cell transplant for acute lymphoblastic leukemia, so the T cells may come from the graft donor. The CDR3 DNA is TGTGCCAGCAGTTACTCTAGCAGGGGCCGGAACACTGAAGCTTTCTTT. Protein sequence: CASSYSSRGRNTEAFF.